A selection of T cell receptor beta chains follows, all from one sample in a study of identical twins. Each CDR3 protein is one row after TCRdb ran MiXCR on the 5' RACE reads. The sample includes 700,000 or so distinct CDR3 sequences, around 20% of them seen just once. The sample was also linked to a second study, of T cells expressing NK-cell markers.

Sequenced material: PBMCs. The source is a woman between 18 and 29 years old in good health. CDR3s include the opening cysteine and the closing phenylalanine or tryptophan. Each record gives: clone size, D gene, J gene, V gene, CDR3 protein, CDR3 DNA. D genes are given only for firm matches. The listing skips clone size in some rows; elsewhere it reads once, few, many or a size class.

size: many; D: TRBD2; J: TRBJ2-1; V: TRBV7-9; CDR3: CASSLAGEGEQFF; DNA: TGTGCCAGCAGTCTAGCGGGGGAGGGTGAGCAGTTCTTC
size: few; D: .; J: TRBJ1-5; V: TRBV4-3; CDR3: CASSQDSRGNQPQHF; DNA: TGCGCCAGCAGCCAAGATAGCAGGGGCAATCAGCCCCAGCATTTT
size: few; D: .; J: TRBJ1-1; V: TRBV12-3/TRBV12-4; CDR3: CASSSDSTEAFF; DNA: TGTGCCAGCAGTTCCGACAGCACTGAAGCTTTCTTT
size: many; D: .; J: TRBJ1-5; V: TRBV6-5; CDR3: CASSYSGVGPQHF; DNA: TGTGCCAGCAGTTACTCGGGGGTTGGGCCCCAGCATTTT
size: .; D: TRBD1; J: TRBJ1-1; V: TRBV12-3/TRBV12-4; CDR3: CASSPGGSEAFF; DNA: TGTGCCAGCAGTCCAGGGGGCTCGGAAGCTTTCTTT
size: many; D: .; J: TRBJ1-2; V: TRBV12-3/TRBV12-4; CDR3: CASSLLGARGYTF; DNA: TGTGCCAGCAGTTTATTGGGGGCACGTGGCTACACCTTC
size: .; D: .; J: TRBJ2-5; V: TRBV4-2; CDR3: CASSPEQRSRETQYF; DNA: TGTGCCAGCAGCCCGGAGCAGCGGAGCAGAGAGACCCAGTACTTC
size: few; D: .; J: TRBJ2-4; V: TRBV15; CDR3: CATSAPGNKNIQYF; DNA: TGTGCCACCAGCGCCCCAGGAAACAAAAACATTCAGTACTTC
size: few; D: .; J: TRBJ2-2; V: TRBV6-9; CDR3: CASSYIEALPWETNTGELFF; DNA: TGTGCCAGCAGTTATATCGAAGCGCTCCCATGGGAGACGAACACCGGGGAGCTGTTTTTT
size: .; D: TRBD2; J: TRBJ2-1; V: TRBV20-1; CDR3: CSGREGLSSYNEQFF; DNA: TGCAGTGGGCGGGAGGGCCTAAGCTCCTACAATGAGCAGTTCTTC
size: .; D: .; J: TRBJ2-1; V: TRBV7-2; CDR3: CASSSTKFSLQFF; DNA: TGTGCCAGCAGCTCAACAAAATTCAGTCTGCAGTTCTTC
size: many; D: .; J: TRBJ1-1; V: TRBV9; CDR3: CASSAGVGDTEAFF; DNA: TGTGCCAGCAGCGCAGGGGTTGGGGACACTGAAGCTTTCTTT
size: many; D: .; J: TRBJ2-7; V: TRBV5-5; CDR3: CASSLSGSHYEQYF; DNA: TGTGCCAGCAGCTTGAGTGGGAGTCACTACGAGCAGTACTTC
size: .; D: .; J: TRBJ2-7; V: TRBV28; CDR3: CASTQGTEQYF; DNA: TGTGCCAGCACACAGGGGACTGAGCAGTACTTC
size: .; D: .; J: TRBJ2-5; V: TRBV6-5; CDR3: CASSYSRRREETQYF; DNA: TGTGCCAGCAGTTACTCGCGAAGGAGGGAAGAGACCCAGTACTTC
size: few; D: TRBD1; J: TRBJ2-7; V: TRBV7-9; CDR3: CASSSPMDRGLSYEQYF; DNA: TGTGCCAGCAGCTCGCCGATGGACAGGGGGCTTTCCTACGAGCAGTACTTC
size: few; D: TRBD1; J: TRBJ1-3; V: TRBV18; CDR3: CASSASGTAASGNTIYF; DNA: TGTGCCAGCTCCGCGTCCGGGACAGCCGCGTCTGGAAACACCATATATTTT
size: many; D: .; J: TRBJ2-7; V: TRBV12-3/TRBV12-4; CDR3: CASSPDSGYEQYF; DNA: TGTGCCAGCAGTCCGGACTCGGGCTACGAGCAGTACTTC
size: few; D: TRBD1; J: TRBJ1-1; V: TRBV25-1; CDR3: CASSDQGAVGTEAFF; DNA: TGTGCCAGCAGTGATCAGGGGGCGGTGGGGACTGAAGCTTTCTTT
size: .; D: .; J: TRBJ1-2; V: TRBV20-1; CDR3: CSARGPDRANYGYTF; DNA: TGCAGTGCTAGAGGCCCGGACAGAGCTAACTATGGCTACACCTTC
size: .; D: .; J: TRBJ2-5; V: TRBV5-6; CDR3: CASSSRGQTLETQYF; DNA: TGTGCCAGCAGCTCCCGCGGACAGACCCTAGAGACCCAGTACTTC
size: many; D: .; J: TRBJ2-6; V: TRBV5-1; CDR3: CASSSTSSGANVLTF; DNA: TGTGCCAGCAGTTCCACTAGCTCTGGGGCCAACGTCCTGACTTTC
size: once; D: TRBD1; J: TRBJ2-2; V: TRBV12-3/TRBV12-4; CDR3: CASSPGQGARNTGELFF; DNA: TGTGCCAGCAGCCCGGGACAGGGGGCGAGGAACACCGGGGAGCTGTTTTTT
size: .; D: .; J: TRBJ2-5; V: TRBV2; CDR3: CASSAHRSQETQYF; DNA: TGTGCCAGCAGTGCACACAGGTCGCAAGAGACCCAGTACTTC
size: .; D: .; J: TRBJ2-7; V: TRBV11-3; CDR3: CASRIGLTVSEQYF; DNA: TGTGCCAGCAGGATCGGACTCACCGTCTCCGAGCAGTACTTC
size: few; D: .; J: TRBJ2-1; V: TRBV15; CDR3: CATSREQAAYNEQFF; DNA: TGTGCCACCAGCAGAGAGCAGGCCGCCTACAATGAGCAGTTCTTC
size: many; D: .; J: TRBJ1-5; V: TRBV20-1; CDR3: CSARSSGLRNQPQHF; DNA: TGCAGTGCTAGAAGTTCAGGGCTACGCAATCAGCCCCAGCATTTT
size: .; D: .; J: TRBJ2-7; V: TRBV7-9; CDR3: CASSGWDGSYEQYF; DNA: TGTGCCAGCAGCGGATGGGACGGTTCCTACGAGCAGTACTTC
size: .; D: TRBD1; J: TRBJ1-1; V: TRBV27; CDR3: CASSPLGQVKAFF; DNA: TGTGCCAGCAGTCCTCTCGGACAGGTAAAAGCTTTCTTT
size: .; D: .; J: TRBJ1-6; V: TRBV9; CDR3: CASSVAQGGDSPLHF; DNA: TGTGCCAGCAGCGTAGCTCAGGGTGGGGATTCACCCCTCCACTTT
size: .; D: .; J: TRBJ1-2; V: TRBV29-1; CDR3: CSVGTDTRRGYTF; DNA: TGCAGCGTTGGTACCGATACCCGCCGGGGCTACACCTTC
size: .; D: TRBD2; J: TRBJ2-3; V: TRBV10-2; CDR3: CASSELRTSGSNTQYF; DNA: TGCGCCAGCAGTGAGTTGAGGACTAGCGGGAGCAATACGCAGTATTTT
size: .; D: TRBD2; J: TRBJ2-6; V: TRBV6-5; CDR3: CASSYRAGASSGANVLTF; DNA: TGTGCCAGCAGTTACCGGGCGGGAGCCTCCTCTGGGGCCAACGTCCTGACTTTC
size: .; D: .; J: TRBJ2-7; V: TRBV12-3/TRBV12-4; CDR3: CASIVDLAGYEQYF; DNA: TGTGCCAGCATCGTAGACCTCGCAGGCTACGAGCAGTACTTC
size: .; D: .; J: TRBJ2-5; V: TRBV6-5; CDR3: CVSSYSFGLKTQYF; DNA: TGTGTCAGCAGTTACTCGTTTGGCCTGAAGACCCAGTACTTC